The 15 T cell receptor beta chains in this list originate from one sample, sequenced in a study of read filtering for tumor transcriptome and immune sequencing. This library used around 400 ng RNA and molecular barcoded adaptors spanning alpha/delta and beta/gamma chains. TCRdb processed the reads anew with MiXCR; each CDR3 protein has one entry. In the table there are 30,000 to 40,000 distinct CDR3 sequences, 12% of which are singletons. The sequencing input was a population of CD138-negative cells sorted from bone marrow. These receptors all come from a donor at least 40 years old with multiple myeloma.

This clonotype has ten or more counts. The gene calls are TRBV7-2 and TRBJ1-2, with D possibly matching TRBD1 (5 bases). Per germline, CDR1 SGHTA and CDR2 FQGNSA. The CDR3 runs 14 residues. Trimming shortened V by 5 bases and J by 4 bases, and 14 bases separated the two germline ends. The CDR3 DNA reads as TGTGCCAGCAGCCTAGGCGAGGGGTTCTATGGCTACACCTTC. Its translation is CASSLGEGFYGYTF.

This clonotype showed up many times. The chain couples TRBV4-2 to TRBJ1-5; D remains ambiguous. Germline-derived CDR1 and CDR2 are LGHNA and YNFKEQ. This CDR3 comprises 15 residues. Trimming removed 1 base from V and 3 bases from J, with 10 bases in between. This CDR3 is CASSQVAGDNQPQHF. DNA of the CDR3: TGTGCCAGCAGCCAAGTTGCCGGGGACAATCAGCCCCAGCATTTT.

This clonotype was observed a handful of times. The V and J genes are TRBV4-2 and TRBJ2-5, with 9 bases aligning to TRBD2. The germline V gene has CDR1 LGHNA and CDR2 YNFKEQ. Losses at the gene ends were 1 base for V and 5 bases for J; bases not matched to a gene: 17. This CDR3 spans 19 amino acids. The CDR3 DNA reads TGTGCCAGCAGCCAAGGGGGAAGTAGCGGGGGCCTCTTGGGCGAGACCCAGTACTTC. Its translation is CASSQGGSSGGLLGETQYF.

Ten or more counts support this clonotype. V is TRBV7-8 and J is TRBJ1-1; TRBD1 is a possible D gene (6 bases). V was clipped by 3 bases and J by 11 bases, with 16 bases between them. Per the germline V gene, CDR1 is SGHVS and CDR2 is FQNEAQ. The CDR3 is made up of 13 amino acids. The CDR3 DNA is TGTGCCAGCAGCTTCGCACAGGGTGTGGTGGCTTTCTTT. It specifies CASSFAQGVVAFF.

To note about this clonotype: The junction shows a germline mismatch at one end, possibly a read error. The chain has TRBV5-1 and TRBJ2-7; maybe TRBD1 (6 bases). CDR3 length: 15 residues. CDR1 and CDR2 from the germline V gene are SGHRS and YFSETQ. The DNA for the CDR3 is TGCGCCAGCAGCTCGTCGACAGGAAGCTCCTACGAGCAGTGCTTC. It encodes CASSSSTGSSYEQCF. Full variable domain (outside the CDR3, taken from reference TRBV5-1 and TRBJ2-7): KAGVTQTPRYLIKTRGQQVTLSCSPISGHRSVSWYQQTPGQGLQFLFEYFSETQRNKGNFPGRFSGRQFSNSRSEMNVSTLELGDSALYLCASSSSTGSSYEQCFGPGTRLTVT.

This chain uses TRBV20-1 with TRBJ2-5; possibly TRBD2 for D (6 bases). The germline V and J ends were trimmed by 3 bases and 10 bases, with 18 bases remaining between them. This CDR3 has 13 amino acids. CDR1 and CDR2 from the germline V gene are DFQATT and SNEGSKA (reference sequence). CDR3 amino acids: CSASTGSGVIQYF. The CDR3 DNA reads as TGCAGTGCTAGCACGGGGTCGGGGGTGATCCAGTACTTC.

This clonotype was found many times. J is TRBJ2-7 and V is TRBV21-1; the table gives TRBD1 as D, unverified against the DNA. TRBV21-1 is a pseudogene segment. CDR3 length: 16 residues. This CDR3 is CASSKFAGPGAYEQYF. Written as DNA, the CDR3 is TGTGCCAGCAGCAAATTTGCAGGGCCGGGAGCCTACGAGCAGTACTTC.

CDR3 DNA: TGTGCTAACAGCCTTTCGGGACAGGACTACAATGAGCAGTTCTTC. Protein: CANSLSGQDYNEQFF. This rearrangement joins TRBV3-1 to TRBJ2-1; 8 bases fit TRBD1. This CDR3 is 15 amino acids long. The germline V gene has CDR1 LGHDT and CDR2 YNNKEL (reference sequence).

This clonotype showed up many times. The rearrangement links TRBV20-1 to TRBJ2-5; 11 nucleotides align to TRBD1. Looked up from germline, CDR1 is DFQATT and CDR2 is SNEGSKA (reference sequence). This CDR3 comprises 15 residues. V was pared by 4 bases and J by 4 bases, with 8 bases of the junction left unmatched. CDR3 in amino acids: CSAKLPGTGGETQYF. The CDR3 coding sequence is TGCAGTGCTAAACTTCCCGGGACAGGGGGAGAGACCCAGTACTTC.

In this sample, this clonotype turned up many times. The chain is built from TRBV6-2 or TRBV6-3 and TRBJ1-1; 7 nucleotides agree with TRBD1. V lost 5 bases and J lost 3; bases outside the gene matches: 3. The CDR3 totals 13 residues. In germline, CDR1 is MNHEY, CDR2 SVGEGT. CDR3 DNA: TGTGCCAGCAGTCAACAGGGGTACACTGAAGCTTTCTTT. It codes for CASSQQGYTEAFF.

Concerning this clonotype: Because the CDR3 is missing its conserved closing phenylalanine or tryptophan, this is likely a read error. The chain uses TRBV7-9 and TRBJ1-1; D is unresolved. This CDR3 contains 13 residues. The V gene's germline CDR1 is SEHNR and CDR2 FQNEAQ (reference sequence). Trimming took off 6 bases at V and 3 bases at J, with 11 bases between the two ends. CDR3 nucleotide sequence: TGTGCCAGCAGTTTGGACCCAGACACTGAAGCTTTCCTT. It codes for CASSLDPDTEAFL.

This clonotype was found many times. The chain couples TRBV29-1 to TRBJ1-2; the match to TRBD1 covers 7 bases. The CDR3 has 12 residues. Germline CDR1 SQVTM, CDR2 ANQGSEA. Germline trimming cut 3 bases from V and 7 bases from J; bases unmatched to any gene: 5. As DNA, the CDR3 is TGCAGCGTTGATGAGGGGGCGATTGGCTACACCTTC. It encodes CSVDEGAIGYTF.

Ten or more counts support this clonotype. The likely explanation is a read error, given a far larger clone one base away. This chain links TRBV7-2 with TRBJ2-7; D unclear. The CDR3 length is 14 residues. Per the germline V gene, CDR1 is SGHTA and CDR2 is FQGNSA. The CDR3 is CARSLTDGAYEQYF. In DNA, the CDR3 is TGTGCCCGCAGCTTAACGGACGGCGCCTACGAGCAGTACTTC.

This clonotype was seen many times. V usage is TRBV30 and J usage is TRBJ2-3; D perhaps matches TRBD1 (5 bases). The V gene lost 2 bases and the J gene lost 2 bases, with 8 bases spanning the gap. There are 13 residues in the CDR3. Per the germline V gene, CDR1 is GTSNPN and CDR2 is SVGIG (reference sequence). Written as DNA, the CDR3 is TGTGCCTGGAGTCAGGGTAACACAGATACGCAGTATTTT. Translation gives CAWSQGNTDTQYF. The complete variable domain, with remaining parts taken from reference TRBV30 and TRBJ2-3, reads SQTIHQWPATLVQPVGSPLSLECTVEGTSNPNLYWYRQAAGRGLQLLFYSVGIGQISSEVPQNLSASRPQDRQFILSSKKLLLSDSGFYLCAWSQGNTDTQYFGPGTRLTVL.

This clonotype was recorded many times. This chain connects TRBV20-1 to TRBJ1-1; no clear D. Per the germline V gene, CDR1 is DFQATT and CDR2 is SNEGSKA (reference sequence). This CDR3 has 9 residues. Trimming removed 7 bases from V and 2 bases from J, with 2 bases in between. CDR3 loop: CSVNTEAFF. DNA of the CDR3: TGCAGTGTTAACACTGAAGCTTTCTTT.